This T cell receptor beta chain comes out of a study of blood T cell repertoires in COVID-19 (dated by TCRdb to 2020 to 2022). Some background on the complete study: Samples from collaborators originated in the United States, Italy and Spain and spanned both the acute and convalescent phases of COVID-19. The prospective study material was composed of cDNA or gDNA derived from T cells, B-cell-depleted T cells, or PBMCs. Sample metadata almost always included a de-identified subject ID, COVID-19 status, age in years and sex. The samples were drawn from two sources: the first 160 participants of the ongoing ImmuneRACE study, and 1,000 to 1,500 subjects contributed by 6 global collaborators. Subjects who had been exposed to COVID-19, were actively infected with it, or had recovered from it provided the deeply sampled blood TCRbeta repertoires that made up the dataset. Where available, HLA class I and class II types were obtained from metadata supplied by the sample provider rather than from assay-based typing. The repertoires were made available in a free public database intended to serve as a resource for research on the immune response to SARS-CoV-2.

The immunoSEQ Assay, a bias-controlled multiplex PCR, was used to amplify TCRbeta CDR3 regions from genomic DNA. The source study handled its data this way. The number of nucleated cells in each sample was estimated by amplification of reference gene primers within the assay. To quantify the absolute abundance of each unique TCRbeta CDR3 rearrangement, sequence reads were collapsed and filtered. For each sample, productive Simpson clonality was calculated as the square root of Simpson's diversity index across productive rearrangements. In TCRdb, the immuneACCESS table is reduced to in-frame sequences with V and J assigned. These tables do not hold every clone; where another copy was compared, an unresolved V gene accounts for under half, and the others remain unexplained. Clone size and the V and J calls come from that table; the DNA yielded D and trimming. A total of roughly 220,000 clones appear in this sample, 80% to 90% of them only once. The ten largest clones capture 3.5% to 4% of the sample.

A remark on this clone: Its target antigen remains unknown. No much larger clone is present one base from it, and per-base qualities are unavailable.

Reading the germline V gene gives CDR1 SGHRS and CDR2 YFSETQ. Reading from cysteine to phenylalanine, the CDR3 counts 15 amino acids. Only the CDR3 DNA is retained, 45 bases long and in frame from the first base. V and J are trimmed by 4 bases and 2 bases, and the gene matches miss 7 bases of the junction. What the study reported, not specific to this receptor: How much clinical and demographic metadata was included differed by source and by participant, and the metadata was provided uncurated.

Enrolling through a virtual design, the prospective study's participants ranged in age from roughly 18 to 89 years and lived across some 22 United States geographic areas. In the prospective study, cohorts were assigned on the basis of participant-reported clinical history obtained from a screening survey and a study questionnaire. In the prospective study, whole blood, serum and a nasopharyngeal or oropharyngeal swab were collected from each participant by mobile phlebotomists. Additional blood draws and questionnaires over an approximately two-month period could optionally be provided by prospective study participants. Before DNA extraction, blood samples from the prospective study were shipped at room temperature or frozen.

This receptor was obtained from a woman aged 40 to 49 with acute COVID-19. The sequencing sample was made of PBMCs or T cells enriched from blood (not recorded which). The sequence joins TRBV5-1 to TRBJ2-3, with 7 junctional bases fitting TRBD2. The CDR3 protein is CASSGTSALTDTQYF. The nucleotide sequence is TGCGCCAGCAGCGGAACTAGCGCACTCACAGATACGCAGTATTTT.